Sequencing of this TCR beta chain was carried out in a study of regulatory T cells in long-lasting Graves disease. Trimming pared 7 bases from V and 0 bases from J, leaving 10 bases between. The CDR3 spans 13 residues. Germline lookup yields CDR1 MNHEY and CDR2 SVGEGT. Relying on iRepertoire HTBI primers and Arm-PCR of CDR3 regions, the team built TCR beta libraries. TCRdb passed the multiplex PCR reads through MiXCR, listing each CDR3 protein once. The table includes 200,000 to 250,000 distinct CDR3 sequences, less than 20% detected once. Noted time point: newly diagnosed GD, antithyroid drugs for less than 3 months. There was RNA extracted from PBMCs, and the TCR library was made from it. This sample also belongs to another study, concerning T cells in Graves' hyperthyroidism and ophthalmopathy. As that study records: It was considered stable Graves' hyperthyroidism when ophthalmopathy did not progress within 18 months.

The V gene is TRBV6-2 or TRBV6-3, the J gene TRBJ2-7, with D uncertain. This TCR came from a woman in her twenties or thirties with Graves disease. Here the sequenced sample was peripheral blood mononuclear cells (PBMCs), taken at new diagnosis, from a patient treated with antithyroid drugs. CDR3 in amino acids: CASIPLSSYEQYF. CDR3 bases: TGTGCCAGCATTCCGCTGAGCTCCTACGAGCAGTACTTC.